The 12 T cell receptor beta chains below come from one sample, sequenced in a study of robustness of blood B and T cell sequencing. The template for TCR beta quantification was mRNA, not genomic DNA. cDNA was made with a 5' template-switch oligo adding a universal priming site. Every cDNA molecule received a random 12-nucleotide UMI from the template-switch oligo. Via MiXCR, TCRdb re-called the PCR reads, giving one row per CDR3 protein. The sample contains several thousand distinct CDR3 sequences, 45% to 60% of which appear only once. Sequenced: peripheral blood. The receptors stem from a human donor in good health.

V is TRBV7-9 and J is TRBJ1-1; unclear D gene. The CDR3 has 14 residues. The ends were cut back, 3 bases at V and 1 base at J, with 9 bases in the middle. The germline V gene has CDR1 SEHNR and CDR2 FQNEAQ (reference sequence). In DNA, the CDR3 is TGTGCCAGCAGCTTTTTGAGAGCGAACACTGAAGCTTTCTTT. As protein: CASSFLRANTEAFF.

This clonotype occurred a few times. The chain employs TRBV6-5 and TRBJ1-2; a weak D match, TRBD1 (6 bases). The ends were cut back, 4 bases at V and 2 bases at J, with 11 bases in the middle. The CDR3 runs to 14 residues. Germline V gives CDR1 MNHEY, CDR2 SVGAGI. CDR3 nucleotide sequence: TGTGCCAGCAGTTCGACTCAGGGGAACTATGGCTACACCTTC. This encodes CASSSTQGNYGYTF.

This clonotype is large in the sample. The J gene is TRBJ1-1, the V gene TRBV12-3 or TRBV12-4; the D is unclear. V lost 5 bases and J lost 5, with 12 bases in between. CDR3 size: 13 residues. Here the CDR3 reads CASSLTDKTEAFF. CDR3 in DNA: TGTGCCAGCAGTCTCACCGACAAAACTGAAGCTTTCTTT.

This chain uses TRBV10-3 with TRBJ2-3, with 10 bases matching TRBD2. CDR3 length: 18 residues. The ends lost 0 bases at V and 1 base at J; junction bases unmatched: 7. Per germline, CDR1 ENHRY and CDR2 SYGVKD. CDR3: CAISESLAGVPGTDTQYF. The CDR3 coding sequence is TGTGCCATCAGTGAGTCGCTAGCGGGGGTTCCGGGCACAGATACGCAGTATTTT.

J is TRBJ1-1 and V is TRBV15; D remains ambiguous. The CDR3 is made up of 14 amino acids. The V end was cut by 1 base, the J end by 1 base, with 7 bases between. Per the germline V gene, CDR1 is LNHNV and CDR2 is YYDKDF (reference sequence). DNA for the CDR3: TGTGCCACCAGCAGAGGGTTCTCGAACACTGAAGCTTTCTTT. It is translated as CATSRGFSNTEAFF.

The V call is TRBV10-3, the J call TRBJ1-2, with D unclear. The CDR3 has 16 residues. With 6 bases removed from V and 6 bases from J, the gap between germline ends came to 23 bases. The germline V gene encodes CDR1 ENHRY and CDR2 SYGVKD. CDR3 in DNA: TGTGCCATCAGCCTAGCCGGAGAACCTAATGGGAATGGCTACACCTTC. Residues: CAISLAGEPNGNGYTF.

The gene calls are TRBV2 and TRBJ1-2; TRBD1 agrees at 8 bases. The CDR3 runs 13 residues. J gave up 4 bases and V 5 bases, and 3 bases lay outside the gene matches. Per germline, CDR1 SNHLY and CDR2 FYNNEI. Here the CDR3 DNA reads TGTGCCAGCAGTCCCGGACAGGGCTATGGCTACACCTTC. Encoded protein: CASSPGQGYGYTF.

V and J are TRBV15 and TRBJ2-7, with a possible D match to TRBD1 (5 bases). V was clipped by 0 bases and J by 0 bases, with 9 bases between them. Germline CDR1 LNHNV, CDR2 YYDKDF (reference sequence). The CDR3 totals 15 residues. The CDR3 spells CATSRERRGSYEQYF. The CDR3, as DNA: TGTGCCACCAGCAGAGAACGTAGGGGCTCCTACGAGCAGTACTTC.

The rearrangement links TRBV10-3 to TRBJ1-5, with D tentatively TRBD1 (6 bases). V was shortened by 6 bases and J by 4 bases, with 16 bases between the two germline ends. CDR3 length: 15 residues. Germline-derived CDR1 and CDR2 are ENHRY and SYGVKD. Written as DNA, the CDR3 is TGTGCCATCAGGCCCGAGGGGGGCGGGAATCAGCCCCAGCATTTT. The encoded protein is CAIRPEGGGNQPQHF.

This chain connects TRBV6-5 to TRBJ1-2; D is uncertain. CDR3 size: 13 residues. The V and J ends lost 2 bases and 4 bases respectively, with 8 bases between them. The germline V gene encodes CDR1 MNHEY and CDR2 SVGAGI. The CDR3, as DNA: TGTGCCAGCAGTTACCAGTCTTTCTATGGCTACACCTTC. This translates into CASSYQSFYGYTF.

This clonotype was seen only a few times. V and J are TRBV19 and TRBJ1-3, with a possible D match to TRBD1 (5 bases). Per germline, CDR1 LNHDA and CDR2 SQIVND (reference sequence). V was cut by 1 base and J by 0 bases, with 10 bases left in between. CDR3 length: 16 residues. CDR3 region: CASSIAGALSGNTIYF. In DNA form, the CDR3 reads TGTGCCAGTAGTATAGCCGGGGCACTCTCTGGAAACACCATATATTTT. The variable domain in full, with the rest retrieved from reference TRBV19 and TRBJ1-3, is DGGITQSPKYLFRKEGQNVTLSCEQNLNHDAMYWYRQDPGQGLRLIYYSQIVNDFQKGDIAEGYSVSREKKESFPLTVTSAQKNPTAFYLCASSIAGALSGNTIYFGEGSWLTVV.

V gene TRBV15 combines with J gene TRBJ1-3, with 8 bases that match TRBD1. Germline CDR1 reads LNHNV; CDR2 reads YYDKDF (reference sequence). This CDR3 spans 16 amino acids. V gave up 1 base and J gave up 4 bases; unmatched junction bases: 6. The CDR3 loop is CATSRGTGTGGNTIYF. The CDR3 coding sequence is TGTGCCACCAGCAGAGGGACAGGGACGGGAGGAAACACCATATATTTT.